This T cell receptor (beta chain) was sequenced for a study of blood T cells in healthy people across ages. In its sample, this clonotype was seen a few times. The antigen remains undetermined. The use of a sample-barcoded 5' primer and a J-beta primer mix characterized a second PCR of roughly 6 to 11 cycles. MiXCR was run by TCRdb on the 5' RACE reads, yielding one entry per CDR3 protein. The table records about 1.7 million distinct CDR3 sequences, roughly 30% of them present only once. Ranging in age from roughly 6 to 100, the donors were healthy Caucasian individuals from Russia. Isolation per sample recovered at least 7 million PBMCs. Germline loops: CDR1 SNHLY, CDR2 FYNNEI. Trimming removed 7 bases at V and 0 bases at J, with 13 bases between. The CDR3 totals 15 residues. Study conclusions and caveats: A strong correlation between TCR beta diversity and naive T cell percentage was seen. Naive CD4+ cells and diversity were both higher in long-lived donors than in aged donors.

The material sequenced was blood. This TCR was recovered from a woman aged 25 to 39 in good health. The J gene is TRBJ2-1, the V gene TRBV2; possibly TRBD1 for D (5 bases). The CDR3 DNA reads TGTGCCAGCAAAAACGGAGACAGCTCCTACAATGAGCAGTTCTTC. It codes for CASKNGDSSYNEQFF.